This T cell receptor beta chain originates from a study of blood T cells in healthy people across ages. The germline V and J ends were trimmed by 0 bases and 8 bases, with 14 bases remaining between them. The germline gives CDR1 SGHTA, CDR2 FQGNSA. The CDR3 has 16 residues. Study results and caveats: What prevented conclusive comparison of naive and antigen-experienced cells was that PBMCs were unsorted.

Using a J-beta primer mix together with a sample-barcoded 5' primer, a second PCR was run for roughly 6 to 11 cycles. In TCRdb, the 5' RACE reads were re-called with MiXCR into one record per CDR3 protein. The repertoire holds about 1.8 million distinct CDR3 sequences, with around 48% as singletons. Remarks on this clonotype: Its antigen is not known.

The origin of this receptor is a woman aged 35 to 49 in good health. The sequenced sample was blood. The chain joins TRBV7-2 to TRBJ1-6; no definite D call. DNA for the CDR3: TGTGCCAGCAGCTTAGCGCTCTGGCAACGGGATTCACCCCTCCACTTT. This codes for CASSLALWQRDSPLHF.